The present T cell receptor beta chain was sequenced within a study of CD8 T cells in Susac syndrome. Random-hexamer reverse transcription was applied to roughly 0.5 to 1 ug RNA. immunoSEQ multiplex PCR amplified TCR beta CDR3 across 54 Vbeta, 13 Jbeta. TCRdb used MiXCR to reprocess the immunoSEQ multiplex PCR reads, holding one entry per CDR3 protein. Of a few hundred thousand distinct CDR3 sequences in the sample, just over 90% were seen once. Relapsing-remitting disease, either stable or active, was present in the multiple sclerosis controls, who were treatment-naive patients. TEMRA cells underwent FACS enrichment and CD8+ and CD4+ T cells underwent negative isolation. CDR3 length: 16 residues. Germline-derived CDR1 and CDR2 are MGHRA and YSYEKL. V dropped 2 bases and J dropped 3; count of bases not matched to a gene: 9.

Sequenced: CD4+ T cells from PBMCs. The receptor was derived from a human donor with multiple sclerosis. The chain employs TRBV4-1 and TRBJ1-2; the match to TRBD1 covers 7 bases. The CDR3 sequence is CASSQPRTGRHYGYTF. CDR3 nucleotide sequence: TGCGCCAGCAGCCAACCGCGGACAGGTCGGCACTATGGCTACACCTTC.